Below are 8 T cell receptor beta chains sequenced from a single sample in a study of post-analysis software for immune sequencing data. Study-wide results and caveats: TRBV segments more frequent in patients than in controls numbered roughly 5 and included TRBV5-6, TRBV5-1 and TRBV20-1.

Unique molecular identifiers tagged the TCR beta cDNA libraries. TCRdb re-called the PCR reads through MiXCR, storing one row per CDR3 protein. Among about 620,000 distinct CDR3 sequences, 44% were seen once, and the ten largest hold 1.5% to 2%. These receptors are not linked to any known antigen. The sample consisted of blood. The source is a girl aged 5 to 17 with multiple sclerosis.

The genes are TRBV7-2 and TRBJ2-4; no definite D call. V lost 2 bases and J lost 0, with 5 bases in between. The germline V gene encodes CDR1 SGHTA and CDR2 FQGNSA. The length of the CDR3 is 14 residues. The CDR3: CASSLLRAKNIQYF. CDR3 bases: TGTGCCAGCAGCTTACTCCGAGCCAAAAACATTCAGTACTTC.

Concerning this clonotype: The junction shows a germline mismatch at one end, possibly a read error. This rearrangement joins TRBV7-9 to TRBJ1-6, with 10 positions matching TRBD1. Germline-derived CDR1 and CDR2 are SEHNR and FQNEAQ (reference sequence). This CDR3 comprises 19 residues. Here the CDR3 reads CTSSRPGTGVWGVRSPLHF. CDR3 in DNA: TGTACCAGCAGCCGTCCCGGGACAGGGGTTTGGGGCGTACGTTCACCCCTCCACTTT.

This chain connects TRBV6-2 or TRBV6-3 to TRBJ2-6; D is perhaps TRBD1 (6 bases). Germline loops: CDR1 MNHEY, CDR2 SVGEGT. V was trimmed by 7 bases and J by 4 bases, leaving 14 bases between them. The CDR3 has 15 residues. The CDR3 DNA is TGTGCCAGCACCAACAGGGCTTCAGGGGCCAACGTCCTGACTTTC. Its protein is CASTNRASGANVLTF.

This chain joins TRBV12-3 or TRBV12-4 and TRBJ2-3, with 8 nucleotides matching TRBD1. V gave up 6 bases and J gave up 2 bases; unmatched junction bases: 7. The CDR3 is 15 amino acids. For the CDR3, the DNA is TGTGCCAGCAGCGCGGGACAGGCCGTCACAGATACGCAGTATTTT. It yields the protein CASSAGQAVTDTQYF.

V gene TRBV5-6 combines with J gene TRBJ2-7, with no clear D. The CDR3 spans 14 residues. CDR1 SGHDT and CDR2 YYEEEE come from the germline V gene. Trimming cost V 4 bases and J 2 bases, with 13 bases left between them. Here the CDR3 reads CASSILTDAYEQYF. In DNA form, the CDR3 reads TGTGCCAGCAGCATACTGACGGATGCCTACGAGCAGTACTTC.

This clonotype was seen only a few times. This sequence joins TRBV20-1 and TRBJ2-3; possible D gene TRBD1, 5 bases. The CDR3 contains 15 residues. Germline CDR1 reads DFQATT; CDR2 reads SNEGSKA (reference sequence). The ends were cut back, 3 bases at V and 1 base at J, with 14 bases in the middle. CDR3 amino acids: CSASGADIGTDTQYF. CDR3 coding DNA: TGCAGTGCTAGTGGGGCCGACATCGGCACAGATACGCAGTATTTT.

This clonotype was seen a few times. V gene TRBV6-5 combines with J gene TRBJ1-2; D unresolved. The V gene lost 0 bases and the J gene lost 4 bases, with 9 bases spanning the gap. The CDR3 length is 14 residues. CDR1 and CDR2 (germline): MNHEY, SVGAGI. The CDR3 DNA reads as TGTGCCAGCAGTTACTCGTGGGCTTCCTATGGCTACACCTTC. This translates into CASSYSWASYGYTF.

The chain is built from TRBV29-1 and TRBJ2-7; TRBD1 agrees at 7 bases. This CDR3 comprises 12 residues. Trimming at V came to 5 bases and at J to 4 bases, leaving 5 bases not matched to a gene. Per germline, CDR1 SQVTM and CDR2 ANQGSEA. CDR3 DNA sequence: TGCAGCGTTCCAGGGGGAAGATACGAGCAGTACTTC. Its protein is CSVPGGRYEQYF.